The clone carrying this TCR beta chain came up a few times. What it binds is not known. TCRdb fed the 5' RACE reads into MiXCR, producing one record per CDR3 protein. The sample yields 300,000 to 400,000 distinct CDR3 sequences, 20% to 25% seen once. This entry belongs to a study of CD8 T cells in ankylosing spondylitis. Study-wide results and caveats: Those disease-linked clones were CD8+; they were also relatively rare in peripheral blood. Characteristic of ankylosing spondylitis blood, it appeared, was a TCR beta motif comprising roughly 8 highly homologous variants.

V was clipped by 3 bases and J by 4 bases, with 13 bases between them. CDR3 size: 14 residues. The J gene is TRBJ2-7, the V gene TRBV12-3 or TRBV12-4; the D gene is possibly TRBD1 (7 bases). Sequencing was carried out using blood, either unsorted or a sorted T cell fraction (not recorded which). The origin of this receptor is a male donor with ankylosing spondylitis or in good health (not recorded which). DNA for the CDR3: TGTGCCAGCAGTTTCAGCAGGGGGAGGTACGAGCAGTACTTC. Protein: CASSFSRGRYEQYF.